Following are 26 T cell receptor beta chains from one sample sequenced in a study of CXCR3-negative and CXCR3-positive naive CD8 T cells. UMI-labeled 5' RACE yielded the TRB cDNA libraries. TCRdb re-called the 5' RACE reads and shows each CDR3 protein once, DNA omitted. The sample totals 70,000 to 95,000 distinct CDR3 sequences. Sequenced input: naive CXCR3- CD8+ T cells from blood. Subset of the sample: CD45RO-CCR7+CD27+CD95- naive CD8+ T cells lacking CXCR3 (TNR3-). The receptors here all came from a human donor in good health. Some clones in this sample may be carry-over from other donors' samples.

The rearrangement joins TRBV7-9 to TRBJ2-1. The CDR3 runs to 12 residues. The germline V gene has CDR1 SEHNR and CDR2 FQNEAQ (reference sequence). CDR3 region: CASSDPFNEQFF.

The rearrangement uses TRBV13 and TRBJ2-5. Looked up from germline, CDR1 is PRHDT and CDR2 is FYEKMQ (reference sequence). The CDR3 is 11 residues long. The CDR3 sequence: CASSFRGTQYF.

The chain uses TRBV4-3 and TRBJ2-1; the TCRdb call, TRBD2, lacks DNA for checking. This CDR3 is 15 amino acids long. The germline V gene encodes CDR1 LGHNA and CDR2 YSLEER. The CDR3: CASSQERGRVYEQFF.

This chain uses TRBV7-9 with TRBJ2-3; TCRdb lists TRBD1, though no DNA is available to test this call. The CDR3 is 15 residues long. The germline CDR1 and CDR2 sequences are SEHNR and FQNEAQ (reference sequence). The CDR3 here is CASSLSGGASDTQYF.

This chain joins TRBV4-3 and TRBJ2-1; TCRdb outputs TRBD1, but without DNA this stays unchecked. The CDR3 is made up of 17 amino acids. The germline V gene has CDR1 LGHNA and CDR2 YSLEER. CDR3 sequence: CASSHDPGQGAYNEQFF.

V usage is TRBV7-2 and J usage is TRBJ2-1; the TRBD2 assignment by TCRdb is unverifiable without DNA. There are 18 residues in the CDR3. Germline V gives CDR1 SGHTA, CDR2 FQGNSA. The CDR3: CASSSILRLAVSYNEQFF.

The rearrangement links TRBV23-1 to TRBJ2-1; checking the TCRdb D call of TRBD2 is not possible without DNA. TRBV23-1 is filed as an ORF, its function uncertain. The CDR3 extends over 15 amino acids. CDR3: CASPTSATPYNEQFF.

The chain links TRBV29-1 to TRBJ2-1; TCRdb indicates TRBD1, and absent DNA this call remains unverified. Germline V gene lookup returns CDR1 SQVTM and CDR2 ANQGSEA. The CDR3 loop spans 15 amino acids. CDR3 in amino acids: CSACVQGGPYNEQFF.

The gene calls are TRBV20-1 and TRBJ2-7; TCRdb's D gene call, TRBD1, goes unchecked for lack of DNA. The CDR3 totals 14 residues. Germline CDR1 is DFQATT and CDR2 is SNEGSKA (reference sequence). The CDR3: CSADAGWGSYEQYF.

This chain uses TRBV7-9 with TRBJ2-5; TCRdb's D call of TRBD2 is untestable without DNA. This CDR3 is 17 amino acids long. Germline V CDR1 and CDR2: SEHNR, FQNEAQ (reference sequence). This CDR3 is CASSLATPGANGETQYF.

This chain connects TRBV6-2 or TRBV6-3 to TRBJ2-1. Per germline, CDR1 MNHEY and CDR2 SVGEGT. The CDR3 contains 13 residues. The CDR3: CASSYWLNNEQFF.

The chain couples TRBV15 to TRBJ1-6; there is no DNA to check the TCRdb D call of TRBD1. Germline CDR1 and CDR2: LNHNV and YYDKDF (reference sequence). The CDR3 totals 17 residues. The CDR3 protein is CATSDSITGTGDSPLHF.

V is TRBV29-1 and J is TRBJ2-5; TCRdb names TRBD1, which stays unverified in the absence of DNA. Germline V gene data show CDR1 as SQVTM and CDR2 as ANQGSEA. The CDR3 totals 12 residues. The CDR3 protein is CSVQGAGETQYF.

The CDR3 region is CASSPPGTGDVPSPYEQYF. The genes are TRBV4-2 and TRBJ2-7; absent DNA, TCRdb's TRBD1 call cannot be checked. This CDR3 region has 19 residues. Germline V gene sequence: CDR1 LGHNA, CDR2 YNFKEQ.

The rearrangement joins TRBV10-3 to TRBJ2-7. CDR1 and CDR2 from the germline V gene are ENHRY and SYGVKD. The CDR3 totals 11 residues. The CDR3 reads CATTESYEQYF.

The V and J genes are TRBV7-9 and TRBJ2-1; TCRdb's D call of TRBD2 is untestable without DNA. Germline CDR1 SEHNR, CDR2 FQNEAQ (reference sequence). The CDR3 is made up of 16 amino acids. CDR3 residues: CASSLELAGPYNEQFF.

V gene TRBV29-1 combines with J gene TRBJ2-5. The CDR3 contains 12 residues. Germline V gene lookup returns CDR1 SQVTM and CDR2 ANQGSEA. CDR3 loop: CSVVAAQETQYF. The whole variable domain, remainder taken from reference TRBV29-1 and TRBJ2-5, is SAVISQKPSRDICQRGTSLTIQCQVDSQVTMMFWYRQQPGQSLTLIATANQGSEATYESGFVIDKFPISRPNLTFSTLTVSNMSPEDSSIYLCSVVAAQETQYFGPGTRLLVL.

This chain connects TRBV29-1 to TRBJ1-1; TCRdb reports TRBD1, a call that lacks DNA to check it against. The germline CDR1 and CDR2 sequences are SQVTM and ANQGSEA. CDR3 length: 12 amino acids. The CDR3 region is CSDRAGDTEAFF.

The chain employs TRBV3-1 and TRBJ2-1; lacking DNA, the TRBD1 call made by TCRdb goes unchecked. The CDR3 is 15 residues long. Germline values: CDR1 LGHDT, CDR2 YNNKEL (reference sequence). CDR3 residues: CASSQVLGGYNEQFF.

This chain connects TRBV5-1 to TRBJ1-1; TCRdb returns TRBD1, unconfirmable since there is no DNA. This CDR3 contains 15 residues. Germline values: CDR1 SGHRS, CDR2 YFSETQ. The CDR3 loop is CASSLGDRSNTEAFF.

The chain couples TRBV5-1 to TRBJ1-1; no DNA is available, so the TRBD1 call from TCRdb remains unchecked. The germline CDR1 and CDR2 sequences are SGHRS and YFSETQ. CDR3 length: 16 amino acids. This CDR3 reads CASSLVLSGAGAEAFF.

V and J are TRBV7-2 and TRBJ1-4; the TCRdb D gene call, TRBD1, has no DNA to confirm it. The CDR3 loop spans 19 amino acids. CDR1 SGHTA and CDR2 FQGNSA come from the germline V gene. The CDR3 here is CASSLSIGTASWANEKLFF.

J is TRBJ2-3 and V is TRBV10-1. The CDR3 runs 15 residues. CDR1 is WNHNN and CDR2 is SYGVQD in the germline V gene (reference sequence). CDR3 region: CASSESGLAADTQYF.

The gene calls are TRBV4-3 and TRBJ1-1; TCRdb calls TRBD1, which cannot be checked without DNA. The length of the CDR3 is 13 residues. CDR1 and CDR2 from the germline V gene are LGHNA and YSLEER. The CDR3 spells CASSQLRGTEAFF.

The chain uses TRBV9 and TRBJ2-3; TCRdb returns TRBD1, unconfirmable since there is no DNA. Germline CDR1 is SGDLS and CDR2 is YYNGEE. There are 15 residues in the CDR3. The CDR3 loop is CASSVDGTRTDTQYF.

CDR3 residues: CASSVVGLAGDEQYF. The rearrangement uses TRBV9 and TRBJ2-7; with no DNA, the TCRdb D assignment of TRBD2 cannot be verified. The CDR3 covers 15 residues. In germline, CDR1 is SGDLS, CDR2 YYNGEE.